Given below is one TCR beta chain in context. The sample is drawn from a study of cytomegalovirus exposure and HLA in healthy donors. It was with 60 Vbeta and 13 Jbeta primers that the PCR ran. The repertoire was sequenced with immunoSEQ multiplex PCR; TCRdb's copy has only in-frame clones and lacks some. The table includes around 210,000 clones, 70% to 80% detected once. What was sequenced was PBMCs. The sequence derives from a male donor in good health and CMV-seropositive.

CDR3 in amino acids: CASSVGVSEGNEQFF. Written as DNA, the CDR3 is TGTGCCAGCAGCGTAGGGGTGTCGGAGGGGAATGAGCAGTTCTTC. This sequence joins TRBV9 and TRBJ2-1; weak D call: TRBD2 (6 bases). Germline V gene data show CDR1 as SGDLS and CDR2 as YYNGEE. This CDR3 comprises 15 residues. V was pared by 0 bases and J by 7 bases, with 14 bases between.